This T cell receptor beta chain stems from a study of T cell repertoires in cytomegalovirus infection. Only a few counts were recorded for this clonotype. Its matching antigen is unknown. The germline gives CDR1 LGHNA, CDR2 YNFKEQ. Trimming took off 4 bases at V and 1 base at J, with 16 bases between the two ends. The CDR3 length is 16 residues. TCRdb re-analysed the reads in MiXCR, keeping a single row per CDR3 protein. The profile shows about 830,000 distinct CDR3 sequences, approximately 32% of them singletons. The input for sequencing was cultured CD8+ T cells from PBMCs, taken from culture after CMV antigen stimulation. This clonotype was sampled from a human donor in good health (CMV status not recorded). Some clones in this sample may be carry-over from other donors' samples. This chain uses TRBV4-2 with TRBJ1-1, with D unclear. The CDR3 DNA follows: TGTGCCAGCAGCCTCTATTCGGGCAGAGAGAACACTGAAGCTTTCTTT. Protein: CASSLYSGRENTEAFF.